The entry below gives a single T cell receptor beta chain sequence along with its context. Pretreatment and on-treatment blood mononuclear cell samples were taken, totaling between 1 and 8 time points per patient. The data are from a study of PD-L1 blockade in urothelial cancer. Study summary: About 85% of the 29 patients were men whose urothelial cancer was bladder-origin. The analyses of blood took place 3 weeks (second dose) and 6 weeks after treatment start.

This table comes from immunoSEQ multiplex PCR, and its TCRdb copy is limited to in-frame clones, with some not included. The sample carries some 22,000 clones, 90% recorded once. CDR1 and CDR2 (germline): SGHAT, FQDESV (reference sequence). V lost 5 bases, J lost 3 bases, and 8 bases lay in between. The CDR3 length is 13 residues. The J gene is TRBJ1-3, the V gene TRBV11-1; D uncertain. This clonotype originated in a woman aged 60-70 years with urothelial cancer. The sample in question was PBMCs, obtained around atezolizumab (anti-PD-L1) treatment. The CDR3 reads CASSLAGGNTIYF. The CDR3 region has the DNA TGTGCCAGCAGCCTCGCAGGTGGAAACACCATATATTTT. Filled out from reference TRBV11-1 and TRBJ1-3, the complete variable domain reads EAEVAQSPRYKITEKSQAVAFWCDPISGHATLYWYRQILGQGPELLVQFQDESVVDDSQLPKDRFSAERLKGVDSTLKIQPAELGDSAMYLCASSLAGGNTIYFGEGSWLTVV.